This TCR beta chain was captured by sequencing in a study of blood T cell repertoires in COVID-19. Turning to the study itself: The cDNA or gDNA used as material had been derived from T cells, B-cell-depleted T cells, or PBMCs.

Measured with immunoSEQ multiplex PCR; TCRdb has only the in-frame clones, and not every one. The top ten hold 8% to 13% of the sample, which has roughly 200,000 clones, roughly 79% seen once. Between the trimmed V and J ends, which lost 7 bases and 1 base, there was a span of 7 bases. Germline V gene data show CDR1 as MDHEN and CDR2 as SYDVKM. There are 12 residues in the CDR3. This chain uses TRBV28 with TRBJ1-2; no reliable D call. This clonotype was obtained from a middle-aged woman with COVID-19, enrolled during active disease. Sequencing was performed on peripheral blood. CDR3 sequence reads: CASTDNNYGYTF. In DNA, the CDR3 is TGTGCCAGCACCGACAATAACTATGGCTACACCTTC.